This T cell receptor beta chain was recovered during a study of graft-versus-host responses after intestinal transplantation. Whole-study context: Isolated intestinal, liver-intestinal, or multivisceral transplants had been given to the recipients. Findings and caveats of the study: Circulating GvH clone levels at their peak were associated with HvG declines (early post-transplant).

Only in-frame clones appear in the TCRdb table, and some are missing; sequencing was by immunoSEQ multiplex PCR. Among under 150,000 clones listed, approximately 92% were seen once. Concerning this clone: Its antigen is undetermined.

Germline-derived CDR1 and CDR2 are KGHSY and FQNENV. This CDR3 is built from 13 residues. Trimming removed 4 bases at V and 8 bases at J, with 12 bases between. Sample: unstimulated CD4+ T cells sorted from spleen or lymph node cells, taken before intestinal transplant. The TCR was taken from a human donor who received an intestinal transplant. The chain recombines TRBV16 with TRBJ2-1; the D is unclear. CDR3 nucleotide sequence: TGTGCCAGCAGCCGCCCCGAAGCCTATGAGCAGTTCTTC. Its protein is CASSRPEAYEQFF.